The clone carrying this TCR beta chain was seen a single time. The antigen is not known. This sample is drawn from a study of T cell responses to AZD1222 COVID-19 vaccine. General study points: Reportedly, nearly half of unique spike TCRs recognized epitopes outside B.1.351/B.1.1.7 mutations. Possibly, clonal diversity was underestimated; donors were largely white British and included more females. Repertoires were obtained solely post-peak T cell response. Spike-specific TCR breadth rose after two AZD1222 doses, and depth rose as well.

Repertoires were generated with immunoSEQ multiplex PCR, while TCRdb's copy carries only in-frame clones and drops some. The data contain about 170,000 clones, approximately 90% of them singletons. This CDR3 region has 15 residues. The ends were cut back, 0 bases at V and 4 bases at J, with 12 bases in the middle. CDR1 LGHNA and CDR2 YSLEER come from the germline V gene. The V call is TRBV4-3, the J call TRBJ1-2; D not resolved. This sample comprised peripheral blood, obtained on day 0 of AZD1222 vaccination. The sequence came from an adult in good health. The CDR3 reads CASSQEVDSAYGYTF. CDR3 DNA: TGCGCCAGCAGCCAAGAGGTAGATTCTGCCTATGGCTACACCTTC.